This is a list of T cell receptor beta chains from one sample in a study of blood T cell repertoires in COVID-19. The table came from immunoSEQ multiplex PCR; TCRdb's copy has only in-frame clones and leaves some out. The sample contains about 300,000 clones, roughly 87% of which appear only once. Sequencing input: PBMCs or T cells enriched from blood (not recorded which). The origin of the receptors is a woman aged 25 to 39 who had recovered from COVID-19. Both conserved end residues are part of each CDR3. The order of the fields is CDR3 length, D gene, V gene, J gene, clone size, CDR3 protein, CDR3 DNA. The D gene is left open where the match is weak. Only some rows state a clone size, as once, few, many or a class for expanded clones.

16	TRBD1	TRBV4-1	TRBJ1-5	-	CASSQEGTGLGQPQHF	TGCGCCAGCAGCCAAGAAGGGACAGGACTTGGTCAGCCCCAGCATTTT
17	TRBD2	TRBV5-1	TRBJ2-2	-	CASSSAGTSGHTGELFF	TGCGCCAGCAGCTCAGCCGGGACTAGCGGGCACACCGGGGAGCTGTTTTTT
15	-	TRBV9	TRBJ1-1	-	CASSVIAEGGTEAFF	TGTGCCAGCAGCGTAATTGCAGAGGGCGGCACTGAAGCTTTCTTT
17	-	TRBV19	TRBJ2-2	-	CASSPGVGRGFTGELFF	TGTGCCAGTAGTCCCGGGGTAGGACGGGGTTTCACCGGGGAGCTGTTTTTT
17	-	TRBV15	TRBJ1-5	-	CATSRGQTAPRGQPQHF	TGTGCCACCAGCAGAGGCCAGACAGCCCCTCGCGGTCAGCCCCAGCATTTT
17	TRBD1	TRBV24-1	TRBJ2-2	-	CATSGGYGDRNTGELFF	TGTGCCACCAGTGGGGGTTACGGGGACAGGAACACCGGGGAGCTGTTTTTT
15	TRBD1	TRBV10-3	TRBJ1-2	-	CAISGTGTANYGYTF	TGTGCCATCAGTGGAACCGGGACAGCCAACTATGGCTACACCTTC
15	TRBD1	TRBV6-5	TRBJ1-5	-	CASSYSTGGHQPQHF	TGTGCCAGCAGTTACTCTACAGGGGGACATCAGCCCCAGCATTTT
18	-	TRBV9	TRBJ1-6	-	CASSGTQQGTLSNSPLHF	TGTGCCAGCAGCGGGACGCAACAGGGTACGTTATCGAATTCACCCCTCCACTTT
17	TRBD1	TRBV5-1	TRBJ1-4	-	CASSWGQGAFTNEKLFF	TGCGCCAGCAGCTGGGGACAGGGGGCTTTTACTAATGAAAAACTGTTTTTT
14	-	TRBV3-1/TRBV3-2	TRBJ1-6	-	CASSQVDSDSPLHF	TGTGCCAGCAGCCAAGTTGATAGCGATTCACCCCTCCACTTT
16	-	TRBV5-4	TRBJ2-3	-	CASATGTRLRTDTQYF	TGTGCCAGCGCCACGGGCACTAGGCTCCGCACAGATACGCAGTATTTT
17	TRBD2	TRBV7-2	TRBJ2-3	-	CASSLGLAGGLRNTQYF	TGTGCCAGCAGCTTAGGACTAGCGGGGGGCCTTAGGAATACGCAGTATTTT
17	TRBD1	TRBV19	TRBJ2-7	-	CASSGAATGAQPYEQYF	TGTGCCAGTAGTGGAGCGGCAACAGGGGCCCAACCCTACGAGCAGTACTTC
16	-	TRBV9	TRBJ1-1	-	CASSPRGFQENTEAFF	TGTGCCAGCAGCCCACGAGGATTTCAAGAGAACACTGAAGCTTTCTTT
12	TRBD1	TRBV30	TRBJ2-7	-	CASRQGTYEQYF	TGTGCCAGCAGACAGGGGACCTACGAGCAGTACTTC
12	-	TRBV30	TRBJ1-2	few	CAWSGRDYGYTF	TGTGCCTGGAGTGGCAGGGACTATGGCTACACCTTC
13	-	TRBV9	TRBJ2-7	-	CASSVVLGGEQYF	TGTGCCAGCAGCGTAGTTTTGGGGGGCGAGCAGTACTTC
18	TRBD2	TRBV3-1/TRBV3-2	TRBJ2-3	-	CASSQSRGLAGGDYTQYF	TGTGCCAGCAGCCAGTCGAGGGGACTAGCGGGGGGGGATTATACGCAGTATTTT
18	TRBD1	TRBV18	TRBJ1-6	-	CASSPRRGGQSHNSPLHF	TGTGCCAGCTCCCCTAGGCGTGGGGGACAGTCCCATAATTCACCCCTCCACTTT
15	TRBD1	TRBV7-9	TRBJ1-5	-	CATAGGTATNQPQHF	TGTGCCACCGCAGGAGGGACAGCCACCAATCAGCCCCAGCATTTT
16	TRBD2	TRBV25-1	TRBJ2-5	few	CASSESWASGKETQYF	TGTGCCAGCAGTGAATCTTGGGCTAGCGGCAAAGAGACCCAGTACTTC
15	TRBD2	TRBV4-2	TRBJ2-7	-	CASSQDSGGLGEQYF	TGTGCCAGCAGCCAAGATAGCGGGGGCTTGGGAGAGCAGTACTTC
14	-	TRBV6-5	TRBJ1-2	-	CASSYSREGGGYTF	TGTGCCAGCAGTTACTCTAGGGAGGGGGGTGGCTACACCTTC
13	-	TRBV2	TRBJ1-1	-	CASNDRTNTEAFF	TGTGCCAGTAACGACAGAACGAACACTGAAGCTTTCTTT
11	-	TRBV3-1/TRBV3-2	TRBJ2-1	-	CASSLRLEQFF	TGTGCCAGCAGCCTTAGACTCGAGCAGTTCTTC
16	TRBD1	TRBV4-3	TRBJ2-5	-	CASSRQGAPERETQYF	TGCGCCAGCAGCAGACAGGGGGCGCCGGAACGGGAGACCCAGTACTTC
11	-	TRBV20-1	TRBJ1-3	-	CSARKRNTIYF	TGCAGTGCGCGGAAGAGAAACACCATATATTTT
12	-	TRBV4-2	TRBJ2-1	-	CASSRQEGEQFF	TGTGCCAGCAGCCGGCAAGAGGGTGAGCAGTTCTTC
16	TRBD1	TRBV5-4	TRBJ1-6	-	CASSPGTATMNSPLHF	TGTGCCAGCAGCCCCGGGACAGCTACCATGAATTCACCCCTCCACTTT
12	-	TRBV2	TRBJ2-1	-	CASSGAGATRFF	TGTGCCAGCAGTGGGGCGGGGGCCACCCGGTTCTTC
15	-	TRBV11-2	TRBJ2-1	-	CASRKTGPRRDEQFF	TGTGCCAGCAGAAAAACCGGGCCCCGGAGGGATGAGCAGTTCTTC